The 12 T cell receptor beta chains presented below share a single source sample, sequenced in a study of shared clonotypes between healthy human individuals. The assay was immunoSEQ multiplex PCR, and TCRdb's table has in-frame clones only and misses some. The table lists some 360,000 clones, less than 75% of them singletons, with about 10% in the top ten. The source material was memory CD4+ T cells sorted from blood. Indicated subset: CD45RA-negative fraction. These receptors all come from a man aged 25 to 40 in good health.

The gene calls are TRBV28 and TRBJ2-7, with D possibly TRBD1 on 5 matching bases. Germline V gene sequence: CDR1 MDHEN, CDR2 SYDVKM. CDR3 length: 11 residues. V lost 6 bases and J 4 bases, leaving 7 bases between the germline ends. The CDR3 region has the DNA TGTGCCAGCAGGACAGAGTACGAGCAGTACTTC. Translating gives CASRTEYEQYF.

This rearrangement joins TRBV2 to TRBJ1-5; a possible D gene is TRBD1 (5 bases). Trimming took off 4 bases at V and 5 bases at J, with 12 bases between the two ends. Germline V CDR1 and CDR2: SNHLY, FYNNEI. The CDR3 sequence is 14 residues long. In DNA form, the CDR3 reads TGTGCCAGCAGTGCCCAGGGTAACCATCAGCCCCAGCATTTT. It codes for CASSAQGNHQPQHF.

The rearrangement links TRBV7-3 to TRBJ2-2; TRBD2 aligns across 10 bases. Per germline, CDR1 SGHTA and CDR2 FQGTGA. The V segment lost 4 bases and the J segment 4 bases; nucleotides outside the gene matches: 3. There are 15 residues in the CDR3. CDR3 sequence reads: CASSSSGSLTGELFF. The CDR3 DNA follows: TGTGCCAGCAGCTCTAGCGGGAGCCTCACCGGGGAGCTGTTTTTT. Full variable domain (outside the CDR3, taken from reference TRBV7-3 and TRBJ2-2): GAGVSQTPSNKVTEKGKYVELRCDPISGHTALYWYRQSLGQGPEFLIYFQGTGAADDSGLPNDRFFAVRPEGSVSTLKIQRTERGDSAVYLCASSSSGSLTGELFFGEGSRLTVL.

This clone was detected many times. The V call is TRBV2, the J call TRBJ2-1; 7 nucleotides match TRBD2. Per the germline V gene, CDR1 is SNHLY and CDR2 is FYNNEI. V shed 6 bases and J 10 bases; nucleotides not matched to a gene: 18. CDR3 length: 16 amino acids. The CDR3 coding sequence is TGTGCCAGCAGAGCTAGGAGTGGGGGGGTGTTCGACGAGCAGTTCTTC. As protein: CASRARSGGVFDEQFF.

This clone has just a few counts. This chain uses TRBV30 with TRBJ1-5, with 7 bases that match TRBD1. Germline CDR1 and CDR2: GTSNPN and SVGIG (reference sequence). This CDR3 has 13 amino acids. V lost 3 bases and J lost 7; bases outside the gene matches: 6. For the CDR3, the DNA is TGTGCCTGGAGGGAGACAGGGAGCCAGCCCCAGCATTTT. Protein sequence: CAWRETGSQPQHF.

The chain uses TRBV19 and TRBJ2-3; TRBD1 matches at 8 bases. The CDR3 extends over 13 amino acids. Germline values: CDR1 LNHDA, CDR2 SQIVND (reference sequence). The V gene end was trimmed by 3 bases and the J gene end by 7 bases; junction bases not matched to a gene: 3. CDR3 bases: TGTGCCAGTAGTATGACAGGGGAAAATACGCAGTATTTT. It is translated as CASSMTGENTQYF.

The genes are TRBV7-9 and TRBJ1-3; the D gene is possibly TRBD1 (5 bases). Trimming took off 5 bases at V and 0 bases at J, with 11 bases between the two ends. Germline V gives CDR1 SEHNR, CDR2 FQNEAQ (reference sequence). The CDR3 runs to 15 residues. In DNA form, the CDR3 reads TGTGCCAGCAGCCCCGGGACCAACTCTGGAAACACCATATATTTT. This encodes CASSPGTNSGNTIYF.

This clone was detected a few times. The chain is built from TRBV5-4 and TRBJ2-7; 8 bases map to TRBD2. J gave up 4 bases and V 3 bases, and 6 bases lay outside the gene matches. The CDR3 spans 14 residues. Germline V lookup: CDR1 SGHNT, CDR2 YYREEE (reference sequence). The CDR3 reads CASSWGGTRYEQYF. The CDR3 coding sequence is TGTGCCAGCAGCTGGGGAGGGACTAGATACGAGCAGTACTTC.

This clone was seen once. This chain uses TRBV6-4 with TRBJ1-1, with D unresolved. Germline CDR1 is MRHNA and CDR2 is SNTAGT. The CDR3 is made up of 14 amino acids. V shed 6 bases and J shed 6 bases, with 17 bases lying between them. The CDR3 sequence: CASRTHNHAPEAFF. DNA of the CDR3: TGTGCCAGCAGGACCCACAACCACGCACCTGAAGCTTTCTTT.

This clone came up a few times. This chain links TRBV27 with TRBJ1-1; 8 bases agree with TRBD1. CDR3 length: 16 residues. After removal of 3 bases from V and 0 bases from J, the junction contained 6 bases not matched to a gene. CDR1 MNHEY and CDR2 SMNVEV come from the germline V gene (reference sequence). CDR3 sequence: CASSLKTGAMNTEAFF. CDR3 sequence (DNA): TGTGCCAGCAGTTTGAAGACAGGGGCGATGAACACTGAAGCTTTCTTT.

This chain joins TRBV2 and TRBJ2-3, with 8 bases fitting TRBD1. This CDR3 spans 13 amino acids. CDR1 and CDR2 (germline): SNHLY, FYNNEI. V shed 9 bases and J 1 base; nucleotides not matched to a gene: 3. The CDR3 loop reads CARPGQGTDTQYF. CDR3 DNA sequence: TGTGCCAGGCCGGGACAGGGCACAGATACGCAGTATTTT.

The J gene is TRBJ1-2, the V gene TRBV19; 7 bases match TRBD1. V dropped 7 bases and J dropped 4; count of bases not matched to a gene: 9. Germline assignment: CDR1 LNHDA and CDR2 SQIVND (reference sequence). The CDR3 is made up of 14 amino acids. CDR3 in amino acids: CASTRQGGSYGYTF. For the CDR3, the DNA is TGTGCCAGTACCCGCCAGGGGGGTTCCTATGGCTACACCTTC. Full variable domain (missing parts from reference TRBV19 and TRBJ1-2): DGGITQSPKYLFRKEGQNVTLSCEQNLNHDAMYWYRQDPGQGLRLIYYSQIVNDFQKGDIAEGYSVSREKKESFPLTVTSAQKNPTAFYLCASTRQGGSYGYTFGSGTRLTVV.